This TCR beta chain originates from a study of response to subunit inactivated influenza vaccine. As concerns this clonotype: Its cognate antigen is unknown.

MiXCR, applied by TCRdb to the RT-PCR reads, yields one record per CDR3 protein. The sample carries 500,000 to 600,000 distinct CDR3 sequences, roughly 8.2% recorded once. This CDR3 contains 14 residues. Trimming pared 4 bases from V and 2 bases from J, leaving 12 bases between. Germline-derived CDR1 and CDR2 are SEHNR and FQNEAQ (reference sequence). Regarding the study as a whole: The authors suggested that every seasonal influenza vaccination recruits few new T cells.

Sequencing was performed on PBMCs from blood, taken around 25 months after vaccination. The genes are TRBV7-9 and TRBJ2-7; perhaps D is TRBD1 or TRBD2 (6 bases each). The sequence was obtained from a man between 50 and 70 years old who received an inactivated influenza vaccine. The CDR3 sequence is CASSSSGATYEQYF. The CDR3, as DNA: TGTGCCAGCAGCTCATCGGGGGCTACCTACGAGCAGTACTTC.